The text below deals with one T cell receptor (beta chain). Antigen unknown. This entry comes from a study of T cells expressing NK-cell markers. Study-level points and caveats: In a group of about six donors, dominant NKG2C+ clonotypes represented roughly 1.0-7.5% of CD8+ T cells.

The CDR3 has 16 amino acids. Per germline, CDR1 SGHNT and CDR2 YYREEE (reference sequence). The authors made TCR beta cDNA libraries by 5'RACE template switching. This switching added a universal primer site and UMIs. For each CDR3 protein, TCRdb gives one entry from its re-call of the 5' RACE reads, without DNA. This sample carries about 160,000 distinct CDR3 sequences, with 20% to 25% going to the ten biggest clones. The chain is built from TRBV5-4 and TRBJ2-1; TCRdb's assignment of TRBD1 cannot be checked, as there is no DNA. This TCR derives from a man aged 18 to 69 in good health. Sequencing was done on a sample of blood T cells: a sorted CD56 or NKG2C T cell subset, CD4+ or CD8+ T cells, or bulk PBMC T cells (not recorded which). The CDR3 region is CASSPRTGSSYNEQFF.